The rows below give T cell receptor beta chains drawn from one sample of a study of T cell responses to AZD1222 COVID-19 vaccine. Clones were read by immunoSEQ multiplex PCR, and TCRdb kept only the in-frame ones, dropping some. The data hold tens of thousands of clones, with around 93% observed a single time. The specimen comprised peripheral blood, sampled 28 days after the second AZD1222 dose. Every receptor here comes from an adult who received the AZD1222 COVID-19 vaccine. The CDR3 runs from the conserved cysteine through the conserved F or W. Rows may omit the clone size; those that give it use once, few, many or a size class.

-	TRBV5-5	TRBJ1-5	CASSLYRAQSQPQHF
-	TRBV29-1	TRBJ2-7	CSVETPTSGRTYEQYF
-	TRBV7-6	TRBJ2-1	CASSKWDRGSGTSEQFF
-	TRBV6-1	TRBJ1-2	CAAGAQHNYGYTF
-	TRBV28	TRBJ2-7	CASSSAGVYEQYF
-	TRBV7-2	TRBJ2-1	CASSATSGGSFEQFF
-	TRBV7-9	TRBJ1-4	CASSLGRAGEKLFF
-	TRBV19	TRBJ2-1	CASSHARPTSGGSSYNEQFF
-	TRBV27	TRBJ2-3	CASPRLQEGTDTQYF
-	TRBV30	TRBJ1-2	CAWSPTRRYGYGYTF
-	TRBV27	TRBJ2-2	CASRYTGKGTGELFF
-	TRBV19	TRBJ1-1	CATWTRAEAFF
-	TRBV28	TRBJ2-3	CASQLSTDTQYF
-	TRBV15	TRBJ2-7	CATSRAGGAYEQYF
-	TRBV19	TRBJ2-1	CASSTRGEVVSYNEQFF
-	TRBV9	TRBJ2-2	CASSVGLAGLANTGELFF
-	TRBV19	TRBJ1-1	CASTRLFMNTEAFF
-	TRBV6-5	TRBJ2-2	CASSYSAGWTGELFF
-	TRBV21-1	TRBJ1-3	CASSKEGTGSGNTIYF
-	TRBV10-3	TRBJ2-7	CATTGSGPSYEQYF
-	TRBV5-8	TRBJ2-4	CASSLVGRVGNIQYF
-	TRBV6-2/TRBV6-3	TRBJ2-7	CASSPLPTPEYF
-	TRBV28	TRBJ1-1	CASSLGRTPSPRTEAFF
few	TRBV11-2	TRBJ2-5	CASSLDHETQYF
-	TRBV7-9	TRBJ2-7	CASRDREYEQYF
-	TRBV6-5	TRBJ1-2	CASSNSNYGYTF
-	TRBV2	TRBJ2-1	CASSGPNRVRNEQFF
-	TRBV27	TRBJ1-1	CASSLRQGNTEAFF
-	TRBV3-1/TRBV3-2	TRBJ2-7	CASSTSETYEQYF
-	TRBV6-6	TRBJ2-1	CASRSGPQRNEQFF
-	TRBV11-2	TRBJ2-2	CASSLPTSGSTGELFF
-	TRBV3-1/TRBV3-2	TRBJ2-7	CASSQEYVHYEQYF